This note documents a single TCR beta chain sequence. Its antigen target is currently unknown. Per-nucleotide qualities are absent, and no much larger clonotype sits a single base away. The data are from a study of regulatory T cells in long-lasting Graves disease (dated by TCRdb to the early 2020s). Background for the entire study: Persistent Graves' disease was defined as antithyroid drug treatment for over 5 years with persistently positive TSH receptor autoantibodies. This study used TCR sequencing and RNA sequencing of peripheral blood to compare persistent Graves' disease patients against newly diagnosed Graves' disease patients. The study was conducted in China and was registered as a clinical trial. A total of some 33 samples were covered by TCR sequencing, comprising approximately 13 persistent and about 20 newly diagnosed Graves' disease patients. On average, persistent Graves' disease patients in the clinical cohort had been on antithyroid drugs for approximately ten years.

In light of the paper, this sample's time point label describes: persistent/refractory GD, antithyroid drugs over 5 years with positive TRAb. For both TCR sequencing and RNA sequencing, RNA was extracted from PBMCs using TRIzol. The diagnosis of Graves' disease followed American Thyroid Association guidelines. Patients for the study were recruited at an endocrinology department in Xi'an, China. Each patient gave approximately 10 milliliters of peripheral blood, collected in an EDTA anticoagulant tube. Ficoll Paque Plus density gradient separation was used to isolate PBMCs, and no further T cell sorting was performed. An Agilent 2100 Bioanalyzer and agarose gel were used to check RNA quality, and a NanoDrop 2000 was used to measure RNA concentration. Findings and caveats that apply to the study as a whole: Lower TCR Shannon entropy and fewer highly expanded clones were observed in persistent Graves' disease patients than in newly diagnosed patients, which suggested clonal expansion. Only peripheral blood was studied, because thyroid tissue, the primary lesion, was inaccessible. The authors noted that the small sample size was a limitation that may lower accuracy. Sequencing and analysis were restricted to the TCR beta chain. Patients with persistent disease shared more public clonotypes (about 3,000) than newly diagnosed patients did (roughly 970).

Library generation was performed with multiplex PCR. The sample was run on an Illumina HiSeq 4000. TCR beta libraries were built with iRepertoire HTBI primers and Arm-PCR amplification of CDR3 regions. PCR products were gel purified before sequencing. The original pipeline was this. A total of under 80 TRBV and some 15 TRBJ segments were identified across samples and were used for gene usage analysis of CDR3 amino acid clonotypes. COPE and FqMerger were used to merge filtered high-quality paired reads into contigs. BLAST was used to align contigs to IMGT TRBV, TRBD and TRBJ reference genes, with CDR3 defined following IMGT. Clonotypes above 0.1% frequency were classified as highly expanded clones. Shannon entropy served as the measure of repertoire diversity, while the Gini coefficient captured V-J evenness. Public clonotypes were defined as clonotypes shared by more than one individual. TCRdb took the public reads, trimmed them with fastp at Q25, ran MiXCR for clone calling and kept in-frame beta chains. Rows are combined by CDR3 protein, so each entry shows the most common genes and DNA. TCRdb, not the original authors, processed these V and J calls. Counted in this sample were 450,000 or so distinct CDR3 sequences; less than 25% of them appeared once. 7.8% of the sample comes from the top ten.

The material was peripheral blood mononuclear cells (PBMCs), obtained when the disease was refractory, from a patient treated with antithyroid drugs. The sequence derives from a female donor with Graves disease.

The sequenced DNA: TGTGCCAGCAGCCAACGAGGGGGGGTTAACTATGGCTACACCTTC. Its coded protein is CASSQRGGVNYGYTF. The rearrangement joined TRBV14 to TRBJ1-2; tentative D gene TRBD1, with 6 bases matching. Including cysteine and phenylalanine, the CDR3 has 15 amino acids. Solely the CDR3 DNA is kept, with 45 bases framed from the first base. The CDR1 and CDR2 encoded by the germline V gene are SGHDN and FVKESK. Relative to germline, V is 2 bases shorter and J is 1 base shorter, with 11 bases between their ends.